These 13 T cell receptor beta chains originate from one sample sequenced in a study of naive and memory T cell subsets. Two oligonucleotides, mixed equimolar, formed the beta constant-region primer covering TRBC1 and TRBC2. TCRdb itself ran the UMI-ligation and nested PCR reads through MiXCR, one entry per CDR3 protein. The data contain 150,000 or so distinct CDR3 sequences, 15% to 20% of them singletons. Material for sequencing was naive CD4+ T cells from blood. Receptor source: a human donor in good health.

This clonotype showed up just a few times. V is TRBV28 and J is TRBJ2-7; unclear D gene. The ends were cut back, 5 bases at V and 4 bases at J, with 9 bases in the middle. The CDR3 sequence is 12 residues long. In germline, CDR1 is MDHEN, CDR2 SYDVKM. For the CDR3, the DNA is TGTGCCAGCAGTCGGCCCGCTTACGAGCAGTACTTC. As protein: CASSRPAYEQYF.

This chain links TRBV4-1 with TRBJ1-2; 7 nucleotides match TRBD1. Germline CDR1 reads MGHRA; CDR2 reads YSYEKL. The CDR3 is 14 amino acids. Trimming cost V 3 bases and J 5 bases; bases outside gene matches: 6. This chain's CDR3 is CASSHPQGLYGYTF. CDR3 bases: TGCGCCAGCAGCCACCCACAGGGGCTGTATGGCTACACCTTC.

This chain joins TRBV5-1 and TRBJ2-4; 11 bases agree with TRBD2. The CDR3 consists of 14 residues. V was clipped by 4 bases and J by 6 bases; unmatched bases: 3. In germline, CDR1 is SGHRS, CDR2 YFSETQ. CDR3 loop: CASSQGTSGNIQYF. CDR3 in DNA: TGCGCCAGCAGCCAAGGGACTAGCGGAAACATTCAGTACTTC.

This chain connects TRBV28 to TRBJ1-1; D remains ambiguous. The CDR3 loop spans 14 amino acids. Germline V lookup: CDR1 MDHEN, CDR2 SYDVKM. V lost 5 bases and J 0 bases, leaving 10 bases between the germline ends. CDR3 in amino acids: CASSENQMNTEAFF. CDR3 in DNA: TGTGCCAGCAGTGAGAACCAAATGAACACTGAAGCTTTCTTT.

The rearrangement uses TRBV29-1 and TRBJ2-7; tentatively, D is TRBD2 (6 bases). V lost 4 bases and J lost 2, with 12 bases in between. The CDR3 is 13 amino acids. CDR1 is SQVTM and CDR2 is ANQGSEA in the germline V gene. The CDR3 sequence: CSVGGSGPYEQYF. The CDR3 DNA is TGCAGCGTTGGGGGTAGCGGCCCCTACGAGCAGTACTTC.

The CDR3 DNA reads TGCAGCGTCGCGACTAGCGGGAGATCGAATGAGCAGTTCTTC. Residues: CSVATSGRSNEQFF. This chain links TRBV29-1 with TRBJ2-1; 12 bases align to TRBD2. The CDR3 is 14 amino acids. J was trimmed by 7 bases and V by 6 bases; bases with no gene match: 7. Germline CDR1 is SQVTM and CDR2 is ANQGSEA.

Here the CDR3 reads CACQHPPGQVRDTQYF. CDR3 bases: TGTGCCTGCCAGCACCCACCAGGACAGGTGCGAGATACGCAGTATTTT. This chain links TRBV30 with TRBJ2-3, with 7 bases matching TRBD1. The length of the CDR3 is 16 residues. V lost 6 bases to trimming and J lost 5 bases; unmatched junction nucleotides: 17. Germline V CDR1 and CDR2: GTSNPN, SVGIG (reference sequence). Full variable domain (remainder filled in from reference TRBV30 and TRBJ2-3): SQTIHQWPATLVQPVGSPLSLECTVEGTSNPNLYWYRQAAGRGLQLLFYSVGIGQISSEVPQNLSASRPQDRQFILSSKKLLLSDSGFYLCACQHPPGQVRDTQYFGPGTRLTVL.

This clonotype was seen ten or more times. V is TRBV10-3 and J is TRBJ2-1; D might be TRBD1 or TRBD2, each matching 5 bases. Trimming pared 7 bases from V and 7 bases from J, leaving 17 bases between. Looked up from germline, CDR1 is ENHRY and CDR2 is SYGVKD. This CDR3 region has 14 residues. The CDR3 region is CAIKSRDLHNEQFF. The CDR3 nucleotides read TGTGCCATCAAATCTAGGGACCTACATAATGAGCAGTTCTTC.

The sample holds a few counts of this clonotype. The chain joins TRBV4-1 to TRBJ2-3; 7 bases agree with TRBD2. The V gene end was trimmed by 9 bases and the J gene end by 10 bases; junction bases not matched to a gene: 13. Germline-derived CDR1 and CDR2 are MGHRA and YSYEKL. This CDR3 is 13 amino acids long. CDR3 in DNA: TGCGCCAGTCGCGGACTAGATCGTAACGCGCAGTATTTT. Protein product: CASRGLDRNAQYF.

This clonotype was found a few times. The rearrangement links TRBV4-3 to TRBJ2-1; D possibly corresponds to TRBD1 (7 bases). CDR1 LGHNA and CDR2 YSLEER come from the germline V gene. Trimming stripped 0 bases from V and 4 bases from J, with 10 bases between. This CDR3 has 15 amino acids. The CDR3 here is CASSQEQGRYNEQFF. In nucleotides, the CDR3 is TGCGCCAGCAGCCAAGAACAGGGGAGGTACAATGAGCAGTTCTTC.

The gene calls are TRBV12-3 or TRBV12-4 and TRBJ2-7; unclear D gene. CDR3 length: 14 residues. Trimming left V 3 bases short and J 0 bases short, with 9 bases between. In DNA form, the CDR3 reads TGTGCCAGCAGTTTTTCTGCTAGCTCCTACGAGCAGTACTTC. Residues: CASSFSASSYEQYF.

CDR3 DNA: TGTGCCAGCAGTTCCAACCTGCCCGGGGATAGGTCCTACAATGAGCAGTTCTTC. Encoded protein: CASSSNLPGDRSYNEQFF. This chain joins TRBV28 and TRBJ2-1; D is perhaps TRBD2 (5 bases). Germline V CDR1 and CDR2: MDHEN, SYDVKM. Trimming took off 4 bases at V and 1 base at J, with 20 bases between the two ends. CDR3 length: 18 amino acids.

This clonotype was counted only a few times. The rearrangement links TRBV15 to TRBJ2-2, with TRBD2 matching over 7 bases. The CDR3 has 14 residues. J was trimmed by 4 bases and V by 1 base; bases with no gene match: 0. Germline-derived CDR1 and CDR2 are LNHNV and YYDKDF (reference sequence). In nucleotides, the CDR3 is TGTGCCACCAGCAGAGGCGGGGGCACCGGGGAGCTGTTTTTT. Protein product: CATSRGGGTGELFF. Full variable domain (remainder filled in from reference TRBV15 and TRBJ2-2): DAMVIQNPRYQVTQFGKPVTLSCSQTLNHNVMYWYQQKSSQAPKLLFHYYDKDFNNEADTPDNFQSRRPNTSFCFLDIRSPGLGDTAMYLCATSRGGGTGELFFGEGSRLTVL.